A selection of T cell receptor beta chains follows, all from one sample in a study of T cell repertoires in cytomegalovirus infection. TCRdb re-called the reads with MiXCR, one entry per CDR3 protein. Among around 230,000 distinct CDR3 sequences listed, 38% were seen once. No antigen is known for these receptors. The sample consisted of CD8+ T cells from cultured PBMCs, taken from culture after CMV antigen stimulation. The receptors shown here come from a human donor in good health (CMV status not recorded). Some clones in this sample may be carry-over from other donors' samples. CDR3s include the opening cysteine and the closing phenylalanine or tryptophan. The D gene is left open where the match is weak. A row's size may be missing; if present it is once, few, many or a size class.

V gene: TRBV20-1
CDR3 length: 14
D gene: TRBD1
J gene: TRBJ1-5
clone size: few
CDR3 protein: CSAKQGNSNQPQHF
CDR3 DNA: TGCAGTGCTAAACAGGGGAATAGCAATCAGCCCCAGCATTTT

V gene: TRBV7-2
CDR3 length: 16
D gene: .
J gene: TRBJ2-7
clone size: many
CDR3 protein: CASSLLDSAVPYEQYF
CDR3 DNA: TGTGCCAGCAGCTTACTAGACAGTGCGGTCCCCTACGAGCAGTACTTC

V gene: TRBV7-3
CDR3 length: 17
D gene: .
J gene: TRBJ2-1
clone size: few
CDR3 protein: CASSLGTGLGLGNEQFF
CDR3 DNA: TGTGCCAGCAGCTTAGGGACCGGTTTGGGGCTGGGGAATGAGCAGTTCTTC

V gene: TRBV7-9
CDR3 length: 15
D gene: TRBD2
J gene: TRBJ2-1
clone size: .
CDR3 protein: CASTLLAGGFGEQFF
CDR3 DNA: TGTGCCAGCACCCTACTAGCGGGAGGGTTCGGTGAGCAGTTCTTC

V gene: TRBV2
CDR3 length: 13
D gene: TRBD1
J gene: TRBJ2-1
clone size: .
CDR3 protein: CASRPGTVNEQFF
CDR3 DNA: TGTGCCAGCAGACCCGGGACAGTCAATGAGCAGTTCTTC

V gene: TRBV7-9
CDR3 length: 17
D gene: .
J gene: TRBJ2-1
clone size: .
CDR3 protein: CASSSTRGTSSSVEQFF
CDR3 DNA: TGTGCCAGCAGCTCAACCAGGGGAACTAGCTCTAGTGTTGAGCAGTTCTTC

V gene: TRBV7-4
CDR3 length: 15
D gene: TRBD1
J gene: TRBJ2-5
clone size: .
CDR3 protein: CASSRTWTGQETQYF
CDR3 DNA: TGTGCCAGCAGCCGCACCTGGACAGGCCAAGAGACCCAGTACTTC

V gene: TRBV10-3
CDR3 length: 12
D gene: .
J gene: TRBJ1-4
clone size: .
CDR3 protein: CAISESNEKLFF
CDR3 DNA: TGTGCCATCAGTGAGTCGAATGAAAAACTGTTTTTT

V gene: TRBV30
CDR3 length: 14
D gene: .
J gene: TRBJ1-1
clone size: .
CDR3 protein: CAWSGRGKNTEAFF
CDR3 DNA: TGTGCCTGGAGTGGGCGGGGGAAGAACACTGAAGCTTTCTTT

V gene: TRBV7-2
CDR3 length: 13
D gene: TRBD2
J gene: TRBJ2-7
clone size: few
CDR3 protein: CASSTSGSYEQYF
CDR3 DNA: TGTGCCAGCAGTACTAGCGGGTCCTACGAGCAGTACTTC

V gene: TRBV7-8
CDR3 length: 16
D gene: TRBD2
J gene: TRBJ2-7
clone size: many
CDR3 protein: CASSSGGLAGNYEQYF
CDR3 DNA: TGTGCCAGCAGCTCCGGGGGACTAGCGGGGAACTACGAGCAGTACTTC

V gene: TRBV25-1
CDR3 length: 16
D gene: TRBD2
J gene: TRBJ2-2
clone size: .
CDR3 protein: CASAPGLAGATGELFF
CDR3 DNA: TGTGCCAGCGCCCCGGGACTAGCGGGAGCGACCGGGGAGCTGTTTTTT

V gene: TRBV7-6
CDR3 length: 15
D gene: TRBD2
J gene: TRBJ2-1
clone size: .
CDR3 protein: CASRRLAETYNEQFF
CDR3 DNA: TGTGCCAGCAGGCGACTAGCGGAGACCTACAATGAGCAGTTCTTC

V gene: TRBV28
CDR3 length: 15
D gene: TRBD2
J gene: TRBJ2-7
clone size: .
CDR3 protein: CASKGTSGTSYEQYF
CDR3 DNA: TGTGCCAGCAAGGGGACTAGCGGGACCTCCTACGAGCAGTACTTC

V gene: TRBV7-3
CDR3 length: 15
D gene: .
J gene: TRBJ2-3
clone size: few
CDR3 protein: CASSPGQPSTDTQYF
CDR3 DNA: TGTGCCAGCAGCCCCGGACAGCCTAGCACAGATACGCAGTATTTT

V gene: TRBV6-4
CDR3 length: 14
D gene: .
J gene: TRBJ1-1
clone size: .
CDR3 protein: CASSPSATVTEAFF
CDR3 DNA: TGTGCCAGCAGTCCCAGTGCCACGGTCACTGAAGCTTTCTTT

V gene: TRBV19
CDR3 length: 15
D gene: .
J gene: TRBJ1-2
clone size: .
CDR3 protein: CATIPDGSSSQAWTF
CDR3 DNA: TGTGCCACAATCCCGGACGGATCCTCCAGTCAGGCGTGGACCTTC

V gene: TRBV20-1
CDR3 length: 12
D gene: .
J gene: TRBJ1-2
clone size: .
CDR3 protein: CSASTGQGGYTF
CDR3 DNA: TGCAGTGCTTCAACAGGGCAGGGTGGCTACACCTTC

V gene: TRBV2
CDR3 length: 13
D gene: TRBD1
J gene: TRBJ2-3
clone size: few
CDR3 protein: CASSGQGPDTQYF
CDR3 DNA: TGTGCCAGCAGTGGACAGGGCCCGGATACGCAGTATTTT

V gene: TRBV10-3
CDR3 length: 16
D gene: TRBD2
J gene: TRBJ2-7
clone size: .
CDR3 protein: CAIKRTSAGGFYEQYF
CDR3 DNA: TGTGCCATCAAACGGACTTCGGCGGGGGGGTTCTACGAGCAGTACTTC

V gene: TRBV28
CDR3 length: 13
D gene: .
J gene: TRBJ2-2
clone size: .
CDR3 protein: CASSFGSTGELFF
CDR3 DNA: TGTGCCAGCAGTTTTGGTAGCACCGGGGAGCTGTTTTTT

V gene: TRBV12-3/TRBV12-4
CDR3 length: 14
D gene: TRBD1
J gene: TRBJ2-5
clone size: few
CDR3 protein: CASSPIRQGETQYF
CDR3 DNA: TGTGCCAGCAGTCCAATACGACAGGGGGAGACCCAGTACTTC